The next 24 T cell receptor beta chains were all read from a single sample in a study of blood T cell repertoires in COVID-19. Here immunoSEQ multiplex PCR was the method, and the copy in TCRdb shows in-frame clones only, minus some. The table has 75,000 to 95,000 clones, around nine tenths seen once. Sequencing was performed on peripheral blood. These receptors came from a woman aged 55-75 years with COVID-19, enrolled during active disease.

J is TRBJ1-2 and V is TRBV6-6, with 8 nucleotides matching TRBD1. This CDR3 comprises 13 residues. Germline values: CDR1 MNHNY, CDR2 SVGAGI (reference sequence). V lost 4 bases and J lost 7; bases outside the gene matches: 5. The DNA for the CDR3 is TGTGCCAGCAGTTTAAGACAGGGGAGTGGCTACACCTTC. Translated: CASSLRQGSGYTF.

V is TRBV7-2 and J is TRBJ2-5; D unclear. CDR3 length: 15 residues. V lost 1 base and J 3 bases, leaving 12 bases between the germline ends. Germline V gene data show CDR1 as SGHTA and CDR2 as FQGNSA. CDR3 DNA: TGTGCCAGCAGCTTAGTCGGTACCCGGGAAGAGACCCAGTACTTC. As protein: CASSLVGTREETQYF.

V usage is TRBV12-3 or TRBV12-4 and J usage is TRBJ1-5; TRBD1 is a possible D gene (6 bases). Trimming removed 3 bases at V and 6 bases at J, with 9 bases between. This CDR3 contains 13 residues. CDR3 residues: CASSFGGAQPQHF. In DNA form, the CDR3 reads TGTGCCAGCAGTTTTGGGGGGGCTCAGCCCCAGCATTTT.

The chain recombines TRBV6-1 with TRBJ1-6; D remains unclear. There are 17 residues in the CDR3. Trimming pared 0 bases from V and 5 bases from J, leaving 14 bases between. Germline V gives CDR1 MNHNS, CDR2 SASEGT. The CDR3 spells CASSEAPPVFDNSPLHF. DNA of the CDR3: TGTGCCAGCAGTGAAGCGCCCCCAGTCTTCGATAATTCACCCCTCCACTTT.

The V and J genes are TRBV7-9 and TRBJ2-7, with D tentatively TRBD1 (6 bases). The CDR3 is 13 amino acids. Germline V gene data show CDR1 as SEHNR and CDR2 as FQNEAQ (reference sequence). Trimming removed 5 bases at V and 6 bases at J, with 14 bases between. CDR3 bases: TGTGCCAGCAGCCCAAGAGTCAGGGGCGAGCAGTACTTC. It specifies CASSPRVRGEQYF.

CDR3 sequence: CASSGRTSGAYEQYF. The CDR3 region has the DNA TGTGCCAGCAGCGGAAGGACTAGCGGAGCTTACGAGCAGTACTTC. The chain has TRBV7-9 and TRBJ2-7; 10 positions agree with TRBD2. With 5 bases clipped from V and 4 bases from J, the junction kept 8 bases outside the gene matches. Germline V gene sequence: CDR1 SEHNR, CDR2 FQNEAQ (reference sequence). This CDR3 region has 15 residues.

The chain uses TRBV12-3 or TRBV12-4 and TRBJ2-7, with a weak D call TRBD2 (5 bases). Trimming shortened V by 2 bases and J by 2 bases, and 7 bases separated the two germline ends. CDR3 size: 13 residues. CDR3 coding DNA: TGTGCCAGCAGTTTAACCGGGGCCTACGAGCAGTACTTC. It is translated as CASSLTGAYEQYF.

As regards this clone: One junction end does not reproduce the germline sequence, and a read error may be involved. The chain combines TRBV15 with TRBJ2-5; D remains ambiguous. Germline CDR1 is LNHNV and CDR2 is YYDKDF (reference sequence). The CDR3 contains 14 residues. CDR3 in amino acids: CATCRTNTQETQYF. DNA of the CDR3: TGTGCCACCTGCAGAACCAACACACAAGAGACCCAGTACTTC. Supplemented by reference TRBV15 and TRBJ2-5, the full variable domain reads DAMVIQNPRYQVTQFGKPVTLSCSQTLNHNVMYWYQQKSSQAPKLLFHYYDKDFNNEADTPDNFQSRRPNTSFCFLDIRSPGLGDTAMYLCATCRTNTQETQYFGPGTRLLVL.

CDR3 nucleotide sequence: TGTGCCATCAGTGAGTCGAATTCAGAGCGGGGGGCCCCAGAGACCCAGTACTTC. Its translation is CAISESNSERGAPETQYF. The gene calls are TRBV10-3 and TRBJ2-5; TRBD2 aligns across 9 bases. V lost 0 bases, J lost 4 bases, and 12 bases stayed unmatched. Germline loops: CDR1 ENHRY, CDR2 SYGVKD. This CDR3 spans 18 amino acids.

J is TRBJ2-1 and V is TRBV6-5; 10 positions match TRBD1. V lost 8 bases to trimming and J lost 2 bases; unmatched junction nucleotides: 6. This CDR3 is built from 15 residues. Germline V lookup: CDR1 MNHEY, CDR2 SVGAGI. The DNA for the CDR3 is TGTGCCAGCGACCGGGACAGGGGTGCCTACAATGAGCAGTTCTTC. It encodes CASDRDRGAYNEQFF.

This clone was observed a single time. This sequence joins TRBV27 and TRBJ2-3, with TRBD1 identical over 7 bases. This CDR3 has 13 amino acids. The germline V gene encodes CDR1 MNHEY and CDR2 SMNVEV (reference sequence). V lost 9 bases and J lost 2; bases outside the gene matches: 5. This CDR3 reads CASQGQNTDTQYF. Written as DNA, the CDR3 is TGTGCCAGTCAGGGACAGAACACAGATACGCAGTATTTT.

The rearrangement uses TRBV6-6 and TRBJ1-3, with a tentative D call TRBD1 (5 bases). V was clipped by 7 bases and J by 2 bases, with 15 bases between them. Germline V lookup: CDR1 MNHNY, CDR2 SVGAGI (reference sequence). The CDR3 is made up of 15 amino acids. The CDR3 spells CASNLQGDPGNTIYF. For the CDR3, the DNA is TGTGCCAGCAACCTCCAAGGGGATCCTGGAAACACCATATATTTT.

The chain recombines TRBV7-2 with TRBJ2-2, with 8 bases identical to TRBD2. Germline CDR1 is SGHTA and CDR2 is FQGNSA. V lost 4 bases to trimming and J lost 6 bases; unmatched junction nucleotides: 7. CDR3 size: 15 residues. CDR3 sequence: CASSSGRGGPGELFF. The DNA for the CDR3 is TGTGCCAGCAGCTCCGGTCGCGGGGGGCCCGGGGAGCTGTTTTTT.

This CDR3 reads CASSYVGGGPEQYF. CDR3 nucleotide sequence: TGTGCCAGCAGTTACGTGGGCGGGGGTCCCGAGCAGTACTTC. This chain links TRBV6-2 or TRBV6-3 with TRBJ2-7; 7 bases fit TRBD2. V trimming: 2 bases; J trimming: 6 bases; junction bases outside the gene matches: 7. The CDR3 has 14 amino acids. Germline values: CDR1 MNHEY, CDR2 SVGEGT.

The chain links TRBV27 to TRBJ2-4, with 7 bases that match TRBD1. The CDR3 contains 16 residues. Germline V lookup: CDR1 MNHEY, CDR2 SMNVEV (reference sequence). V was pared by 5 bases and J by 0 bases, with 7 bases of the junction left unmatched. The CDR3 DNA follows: TGTGCCAGCAGTATCACGACAGGGCTAGCCAAAAACATTCAGTACTTC. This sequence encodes CASSITTGLAKNIQYF.

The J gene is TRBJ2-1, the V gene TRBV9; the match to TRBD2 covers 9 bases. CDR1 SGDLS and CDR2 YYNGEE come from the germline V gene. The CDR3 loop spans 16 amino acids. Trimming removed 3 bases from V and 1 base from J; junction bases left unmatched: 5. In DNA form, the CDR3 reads TGTGCCAGCAGCGATACTAGCGGGCGGTCCTACAATGAGCAGTTCTTC. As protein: CASSDTSGRSYNEQFF.

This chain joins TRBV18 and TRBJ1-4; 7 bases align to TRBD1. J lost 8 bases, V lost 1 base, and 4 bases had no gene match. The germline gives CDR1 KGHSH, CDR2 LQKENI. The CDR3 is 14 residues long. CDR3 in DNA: TGTGCCAGCTCACCACAGGGGGCCGGGGAAAAACTGTTTTTT. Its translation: CASSPQGAGEKLFF.

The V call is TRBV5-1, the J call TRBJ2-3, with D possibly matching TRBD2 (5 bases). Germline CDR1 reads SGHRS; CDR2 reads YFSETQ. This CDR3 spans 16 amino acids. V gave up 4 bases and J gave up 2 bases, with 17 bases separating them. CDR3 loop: CASSPRAGAFTDTQYF. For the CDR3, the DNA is TGCGCCAGCAGCCCCCGGGCGGGCGCCTTCACAGATACGCAGTATTTT. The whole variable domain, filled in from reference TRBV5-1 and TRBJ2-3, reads KAGVTQTPRYLIKTRGQQVTLSCSPISGHRSVSWYQQTPGQGLQFLFEYFSETQRNKGNFPGRFSGRQFSNSRSEMNVSTLELGDSALYLCASSPRAGAFTDTQYFGPGTRLTVL.

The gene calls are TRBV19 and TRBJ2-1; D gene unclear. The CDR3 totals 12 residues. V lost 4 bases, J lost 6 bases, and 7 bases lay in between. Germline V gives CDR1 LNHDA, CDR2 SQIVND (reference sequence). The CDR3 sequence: CASSTGFNEQFF. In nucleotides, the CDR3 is TGTGCCAGTAGTACGGGTTTCAATGAGCAGTTCTTC.

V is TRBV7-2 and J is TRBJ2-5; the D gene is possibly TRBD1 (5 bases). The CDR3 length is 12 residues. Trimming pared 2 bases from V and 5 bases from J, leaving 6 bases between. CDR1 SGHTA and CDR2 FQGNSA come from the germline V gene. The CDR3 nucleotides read TGTGCCAGCAGCTTATACAGGGAGACCCAGTACTTC. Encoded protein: CASSLYRETQYF. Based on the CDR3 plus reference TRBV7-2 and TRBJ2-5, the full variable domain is GAGVSQSPSNKVTEKGKDVELRCDPISGHTALYWYRQSLGQGLEFLIYFQGNSAPDKSGLPSDRFSAERTGGSVSTLTIQRTQQEDSAVYLCASSLYRETQYFGPGTRLLVL.

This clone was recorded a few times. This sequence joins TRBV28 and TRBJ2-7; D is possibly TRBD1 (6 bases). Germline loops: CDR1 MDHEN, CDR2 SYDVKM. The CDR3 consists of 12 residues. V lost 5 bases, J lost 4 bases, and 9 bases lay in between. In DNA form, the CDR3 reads TGTGCCAGCAGTCTTAGGGGGTACGAGCAGTACTTC. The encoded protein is CASSLRGYEQYF.

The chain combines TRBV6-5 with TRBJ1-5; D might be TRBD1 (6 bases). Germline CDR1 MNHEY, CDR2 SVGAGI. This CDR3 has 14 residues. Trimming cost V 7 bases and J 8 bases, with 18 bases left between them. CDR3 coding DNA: TGTGCCAGCACCGACAGGTCGGCAATCGAGCCCCAGCATTTT. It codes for CASTDRSAIEPQHF.

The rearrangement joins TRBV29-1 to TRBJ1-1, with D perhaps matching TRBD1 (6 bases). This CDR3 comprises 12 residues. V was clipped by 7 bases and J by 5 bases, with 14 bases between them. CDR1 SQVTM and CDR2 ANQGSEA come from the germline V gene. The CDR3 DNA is TGCAGCGCCGCAGGGGAGATGACTGAAGCTTTCTTT. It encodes CSAAGEMTEAFF.

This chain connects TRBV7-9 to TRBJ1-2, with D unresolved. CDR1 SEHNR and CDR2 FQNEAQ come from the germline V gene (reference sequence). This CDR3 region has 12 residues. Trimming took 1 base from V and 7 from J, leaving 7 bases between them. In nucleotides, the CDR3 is TGTGCCAGCAGCTTAGGTGCAGGTGGCTACACCTTC. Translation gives CASSLGAGGYTF.